The present TCR beta chain was sequenced within a study of blood T cell repertoires in COVID-19 (dated by TCRdb to 2018 to 2021). For the wider study: Collaborator samples came from the United States, Italy and Spain and covered acute and convalescent phases of COVID-19. The repertoires were made available in a free public database intended to serve as a resource for research on the immune response to SARS-CoV-2. Samples were obtained from the ongoing ImmuneRACE study (first 160 participants) and from roughly 1,300 subjects provided by 6 global collaborators. The prospective study material was composed of cDNA or gDNA derived from T cells, B-cell-depleted T cells, or PBMCs. Nearly every sample came with metadata listing a de-identified subject ID, COVID-19 status, age in years and sex. Deeply sampled blood TCRbeta repertoires from subjects exposed to, actively infected with, or recovered from COVID-19 were included in the dataset. Where HLA class I and class II types were available, the types were taken from metadata supplied by the sample provider, not from assay-based typing.

The germline V gene sets CDR1 to MDHEN and CDR2 to SYDVKM. Measured from the cysteine to the phenylalanine, the CDR3 is 17 residues long. Just the 51-base CDR3 DNA is kept, in frame starting at base 1. V ends up 3 bases short and J 0 bases short, with an unmatched junction base count of 5. About this clone: This clone's antigen is unknown. Base qualities are not recorded, but no much larger clone differs from it by a single base.

TCRbeta CDR3 regions were amplified from genomic DNA by means of the immunoSEQ Assay, a bias-controlled multiplex PCR. In the authors' own workflow: The number of nucleated cells in each sample was estimated from the amplification of reference gene primers within the assay. To quantify the absolute abundance of each unique TCRbeta CDR3 rearrangement, sequence reads were collapsed and filtered. For each sample, productive Simpson clonality was calculated as the square root of Simpson's diversity index across productive rearrangements. TCRdb provides this immuneACCESS table in a form limited to in-frame rearrangements. Some clones are lacking; in checked studies, under half of them reflect an unresolved V gene, and why the rest are absent is not known. Clonal size and the V and J genes are those of that table, whereas D and trimming came from the DNA. The sample table shows over 140,000 clones, and 84% are seen once. 4% of the sample rests with the top ten.

Broad study findings and their caveats: Clinical and demographic metadata were provided uncurated, with the amount varying by source and participant.

The collaborating institutions used their own protocols to collect whole blood in K2EDTA tubes. For TCRbeta analysis, collaborators shipped samples as frozen whole blood, isolated PBMCs, or DNA extracted from either of those sample types. The sequence was collected from a woman aged 55-69 years with acute or convalescent COVID-19. The sample taken for sequencing was peripheral blood. The chain joins TRBV28 to TRBJ2-1, and TRBD2 aligns with 10 junction nucleotides. The DNA sequence is as follows: TGTGCCAGCAGTTTTCGTCTAGCGGGAGTCTCCTACAATGAGCAGTTCTTC. Translated, it gives CASSFRLAGVSYNEQFF.